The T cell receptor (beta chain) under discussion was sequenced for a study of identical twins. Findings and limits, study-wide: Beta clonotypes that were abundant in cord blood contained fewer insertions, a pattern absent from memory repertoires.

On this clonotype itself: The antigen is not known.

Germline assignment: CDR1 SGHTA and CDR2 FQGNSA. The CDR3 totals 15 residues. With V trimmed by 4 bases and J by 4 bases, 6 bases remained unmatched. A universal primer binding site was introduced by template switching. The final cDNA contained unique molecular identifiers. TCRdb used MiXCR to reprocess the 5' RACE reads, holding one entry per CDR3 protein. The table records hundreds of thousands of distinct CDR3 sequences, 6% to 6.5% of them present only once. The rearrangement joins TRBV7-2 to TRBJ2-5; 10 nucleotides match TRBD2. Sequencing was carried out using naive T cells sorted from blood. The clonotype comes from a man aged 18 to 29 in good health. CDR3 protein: CASSSSSGSAETQYF. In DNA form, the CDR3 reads TGTGCCAGCAGCTCTTCTAGCGGGAGTGCAGAGACCCAGTACTTC.